The 21 T cell receptor beta chains presented below share a single source sample, sequenced in a study of regulatory T cells in long-lasting Graves disease. Time point indicated: persistent/refractory GD, antithyroid drugs over 5 years with positive TRAb. The TCR library was prepared using RNA isolated from PBMCs. Building the TCR beta libraries relied on iRepertoire HTBI primers, and CDR3 regions underwent Arm-PCR. TCRdb re-derived calls from the multiplex PCR reads in MiXCR, one entry per CDR3 protein. Among about 290,000 distinct CDR3 sequences, roughly a fifth were seen once, and the ten largest hold around three fifths. The sample here was peripheral blood mononuclear cells (PBMCs), taken when the disease was refractory, from a patient treated with antithyroid drugs. These receptor sequences come from a female donor with Graves disease.

This clonotype was counted only a few times. The chain has TRBV10-3 and TRBJ2-7; possibly TRBD1 for D (6 bases). V was cut by 0 bases and J by 1 base, with 7 bases left in between. This CDR3 contains 14 residues. The germline V gene has CDR1 ENHRY and CDR2 SYGVKD. CDR3 DNA: TGTGCCATCAGTGAGTCGGACAGTTCCTACGAGCAGTACTTC. Its protein product is CAISESDSSYEQYF.

The V call is TRBV28, the J call TRBJ1-4, with 10 positions matching TRBD1. Unmatched junction bases numbered 8, after V lost 3 bases and J lost 7 bases. CDR1 and CDR2 from the germline V gene are MDHEN and SYDVKM. This CDR3 spans 16 amino acids. CDR3 region: CASSFLDRGRAEKLFF. The CDR3 nucleotides are TGTGCCAGCAGTTTCCTAGACAGGGGGCGCGCTGAAAAACTGTTTTTT.

This clonotype was picked up a small number of times. This chain joins TRBV12-3 or TRBV12-4 and TRBJ2-7; 7 bases line up with TRBD1. The CDR3 contains 13 residues. J gave up 9 bases and V 6 bases, and 11 bases lay outside the gene matches. DNA of the CDR3: TGTGCCAGCAGCCCGACAGGGATGGTCGGGCAGTACTTC. Translation: CASSPTGMVGQYF.

This chain connects TRBV19 to TRBJ2-1, with 7 bases identical to TRBD2. The germline CDR1 and CDR2 sequences are LNHDA and SQIVND (reference sequence). The junction had 21 bases not matched to a gene; V was cut back by 7 bases and J by 6 bases. CDR3 length equals 18 residues. Here the CDR3 reads CASNEGLIRGGSSNEQFF. DNA for the CDR3: TGTGCCAGTAATGAAGGATTGATCCGTGGCGGGAGTAGCAATGAGCAGTTCTTC.

This clonotype was observed at least ten times. The chain is built from TRBV3-1 and TRBJ1-1, with TRBD1 matching 9 bases. Germline CDR1 is LGHDT and CDR2 is YNNKEL (reference sequence). The V gene end was trimmed by 3 bases and the J gene end by 10 bases; junction bases not matched to a gene: 3. This CDR3 comprises 12 residues. CDR3 loop: CASSQVGQGAFF. CDR3 in DNA: TGTGCCAGCAGCCAGGTGGGACAGGGAGCTTTCTTT.

J is TRBJ2-4 and V is TRBV7-8; the D gene is possibly TRBD1 (6 bases). Germline-derived CDR1 and CDR2 are SGHVS and FQNEAQ. The CDR3 runs 15 residues. The V and J ends lost 5 bases and 0 bases respectively, with 11 bases between them. The chain's CDR3 is CASSPGAVAKNIQYF. The CDR3 DNA reads TGTGCCAGCAGCCCAGGGGCTGTAGCCAAAAACATTCAGTACTTC.

CDR3 bases: TGTGCCACCAGCACACCGACAGGGGGCTACTATGGCTACACCTTC. Translation: CATSTPTGGYYGYTF. The J gene is TRBJ1-2, the V gene TRBV15; 10 bases match TRBD1. CDR3 size: 15 residues. Germline V gene sequence: CDR1 LNHNV, CDR2 YYDKDF (reference sequence). The ends lost 4 bases at V and 3 bases at J; junction bases unmatched: 5.

In nucleotides, the CDR3 is TGTGCCAGCAGTTTGACCCGGGGCTCTGGAAACACCATATATTTT. This translates into CASSLTRGSGNTIYF. The chain uses TRBV28 and TRBJ1-3; D gene ambiguous. Trimming shortened V by 3 bases and J by 0 bases, and 9 bases separated the two germline ends. Per the germline V gene, CDR1 is MDHEN and CDR2 is SYDVKM. This CDR3 region has 15 residues.

This clonotype was picked up many times. The rearrangement links TRBV7-8 to TRBJ2-7, with 14 bases fitting TRBD2. CDR3 length equals 18 residues. CDR1 is SGHVS and CDR2 is FQNEAQ in the germline V gene. V trimming: 5 bases; J trimming: 0 bases; junction bases outside the gene matches: 9. The DNA of the CDR3 is TGTGCCAGCAGCCCCCGGACTAGCGGGGGGAGTAGCTCCTACGAGCAGTACTTC. Its protein is CASSPRTSGGSSSYEQYF.

As regards this clonotype: Being one base from a much bigger clone, this may be a read error. The V gene is TRBV20-1, the J gene TRBJ2-7; D perhaps matches TRBD2 (6 bases). The CDR3 is 15 residues long. V gave up 3 bases and J gave up 0 bases, with 15 bases separating them. Germline CDR1 and CDR2: DFQATT and SNEGSKA (reference sequence). CDR3 coding DNA: TGCAGTGCTAGTTCCGCTAGCGTGAGCTCCTACGAGCAGTACTTC. Translated, it gives CSASSASVSSYEQYF.

This clonotype was recorded a few times. The chain's CDR3 is CSASKSSGGTYEQYF. Here the CDR3 DNA reads TGCAGTGCTAGTAAGTCTAGCGGAGGGACCTACGAGCAGTACTTC. This chain uses TRBV20-1 with TRBJ2-7; 7 bases align to TRBD2. The length of the CDR3 is 15 residues. After removal of 3 bases from V and 2 bases from J, the junction contained 10 bases not matched to a gene. The germline CDR1 and CDR2 sequences are DFQATT and SNEGSKA (reference sequence).

Concerning this clonotype: A much bigger clone sits one base away, suggesting this may be a read error. No conserved phenylalanine or tryptophan ends this CDR3, so it is likely a read error. The chain is built from TRBV12-3 or TRBV12-4 and TRBJ1-4; D call uncertain. The ends were cut back, 6 bases at V and 2 bases at J, with 7 bases in the middle. This CDR3 is 13 amino acids long. CDR3 DNA: TGTGCCAGCAGAGACGGCACTAATGAAAAACTGTTTCTT. It yields the protein CASRDGTNEKLFL.

This clonotype was picked up a small number of times. The DNA for the CDR3 is TGTGCCAGCAGCCAAACTGGGACAGCGAACACCGGGGAGCTGTTTTTT. Its protein is CASSQTGTANTGELFF. The rearrangement links TRBV7-9 to TRBJ2-2; 7 bases map to TRBD1. The CDR3 is 16 amino acids. Per the germline V gene, CDR1 is SEHNR and CDR2 is FQNEAQ (reference sequence). The V and J ends lost 5 bases and 0 bases, in that order; junction bases with no gene match: 6. Combining the CDR3 with reference TRBV7-9 and TRBJ2-2 gives the whole variable domain DTGVSQNPRHKITKRGQNVTFRCDPISEHNRLYWYRQTLGQGPEFLTYFQNEAQLEKSRLLSDRFSAERPKGSFSTLEIQRTEQGDSAMYLCASSQTGTANTGELFFGEGSRLTVL.

This clonotype was seen more than once but under ten times. The chain links TRBV5-1 to TRBJ2-7; D gene unclear. The CDR3 length is 12 residues. V shed 0 bases and J shed 6 bases, with 7 bases lying between them. From germline, CDR1 is SGHRS and CDR2 YFSETQ. CDR3 DNA sequence: TGCGCCAGCAGCTTGGACTTAACCGAGCAGTACTTC. Translating it yields CASSLDLTEQYF.

This clonotype was recorded at least ten times. The chain joins TRBV12-3 or TRBV12-4 to TRBJ2-5; unclear D gene. The CDR3 covers 11 residues. V was pared by 7 bases and J by 4 bases, with 7 bases between. Written as DNA, the CDR3 is TGTGCCAGCAAACTCAGAGAGACCCAGTACTTC. It specifies CASKLRETQYF.

For this clonotype: With a much larger clone just one base away, this may be a read error. This sequence joins TRBV18 and TRBJ2-7, with D unresolved. The CDR3 contains 12 residues. Germline CDR1 and CDR2: KGHSH and LQKENI. The CDR3 DNA sequence: TGTGCCAGCTCCCTCTTCCAGTACGGGCAGTACTTC. It yields the protein CASSLFQYGQYF. Filled out from reference TRBV18 and TRBJ2-7, the complete variable domain reads NAGVMQNPRHLVRRRGQEARLRCSPMKGHSHVYWYRQLPEEGLKFMVYLQKENIIDESGMPKERFSAEFPKEGPSILRIQQVVRGDSAAYFCASSLFQYGQYFGPGTRLTVT.

There are a few counts of this clonotype. V gene TRBV5-1 combines with J gene TRBJ2-7, with D perhaps matching TRBD1 or TRBD2 (5 bases each). The CDR3 is 15 amino acids. Trimming took off 5 bases at V and 2 bases at J, with 17 bases between the two ends. Germline CDR1 is SGHRS and CDR2 is YFSETQ. CDR3 in amino acids: CASSIFYRDPYEQYF. DNA of the CDR3: TGCGCCAGCAGTATCTTTTATCGGGACCCCTACGAGCAGTACTTC.

This chain uses TRBV7-2 with TRBJ1-5; 8 nucleotides agree with TRBD1. Per germline, CDR1 SGHTA and CDR2 FQGNSA. The CDR3 totals 16 residues. V was pared by 2 bases and J by 4 bases, with 7 bases of the junction left unmatched. This chain's CDR3 is CASSLLAGGMNQPQHF. CDR3 in DNA: TGTGCCAGCAGCTTATTGGCAGGGGGCATGAATCAGCCCCAGCATTTT.

This clonotype was found many times. J is TRBJ2-5 and V is TRBV9, with 8 nucleotides matching TRBD1. From germline, CDR1 is SGDLS and CDR2 YYNGEE. The length of the CDR3 is 16 residues. With V trimmed by 0 bases and J by 1 base, 5 bases remained unmatched. The CDR3 nucleotides read TGTGCCAGCAGCGTAGCCCCAGGACAGGGCCAAGAGACCCAGTACTTC. Protein product: CASSVAPGQGQETQYF.

V and J are TRBV13 and TRBJ2-3; 8 nucleotides match TRBD2. This CDR3 spans 15 amino acids. Germline assignment: CDR1 PRHDT and CDR2 FYEKMQ (reference sequence). V gave up 5 bases and J gave up 0 bases; unmatched junction bases: 4. The CDR3 sequence is CASSPERGSTDTQYF. The CDR3 nucleotides read TGTGCCAGCAGCCCGGAGCGGGGGAGCACAGATACGCAGTATTTT.

A few counts support this clonotype. V and J are TRBV12-3 or TRBV12-4 and TRBJ1-6; no firm D call. The V end was cut by 1 base, the J end by 5 bases, with 9 bases between. The CDR3 totals 15 residues. CDR3 in amino acids: CASSLEGPHNSPLHF. In DNA, the CDR3 is TGTGCCAGCAGTTTAGAGGGCCCCCATAATTCACCCCTCCACTTT.